The clone carrying this TCR beta chain occurred a few times. Its antigen is unidentified. The data were obtained in a study of cytomegalovirus exposure and HLA in healthy donors. Regarding the study as a whole: 87-base-pair reads could not separate some V segments, including TRBV6-2 and TRBV6-3.

This CDR3 region has 13 residues. Germline lookup yields CDR1 SGHVS and CDR2 FNYEAQ. Trimming removed 3 bases from V and 3 bases from J, with 9 bases in between. Primers: 60 Vbeta forward and 13 Jbeta reverse. This table comes from immunoSEQ multiplex PCR, and its TCRdb copy is limited to in-frame clones, with some not included. The table records about 150,000 clones, around 79% of them present only once. This chain connects TRBV7-6 to TRBJ2-7; D call uncertain. The source is a young man in good health and CMV-seronegative. Sample: PBMCs. This CDR3 is CASSLAPGYEQYF. Written as DNA, the CDR3 is TGTGCCAGCAGCTTGGCCCCGGGCTACGAGCAGTACTTC.